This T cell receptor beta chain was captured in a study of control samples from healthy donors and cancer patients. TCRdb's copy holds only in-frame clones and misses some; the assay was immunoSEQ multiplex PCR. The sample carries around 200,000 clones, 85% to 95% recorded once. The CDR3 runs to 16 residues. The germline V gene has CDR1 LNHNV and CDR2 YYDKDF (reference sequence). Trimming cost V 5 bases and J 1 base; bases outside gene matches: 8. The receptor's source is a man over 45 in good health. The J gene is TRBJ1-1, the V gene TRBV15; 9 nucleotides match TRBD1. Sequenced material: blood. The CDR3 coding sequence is TGTGCCACCAGCGGCAGTCCGGGACAGGGGAACACTGAAGCTTTCTTT. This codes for CATSGSPGQGNTEAFF.